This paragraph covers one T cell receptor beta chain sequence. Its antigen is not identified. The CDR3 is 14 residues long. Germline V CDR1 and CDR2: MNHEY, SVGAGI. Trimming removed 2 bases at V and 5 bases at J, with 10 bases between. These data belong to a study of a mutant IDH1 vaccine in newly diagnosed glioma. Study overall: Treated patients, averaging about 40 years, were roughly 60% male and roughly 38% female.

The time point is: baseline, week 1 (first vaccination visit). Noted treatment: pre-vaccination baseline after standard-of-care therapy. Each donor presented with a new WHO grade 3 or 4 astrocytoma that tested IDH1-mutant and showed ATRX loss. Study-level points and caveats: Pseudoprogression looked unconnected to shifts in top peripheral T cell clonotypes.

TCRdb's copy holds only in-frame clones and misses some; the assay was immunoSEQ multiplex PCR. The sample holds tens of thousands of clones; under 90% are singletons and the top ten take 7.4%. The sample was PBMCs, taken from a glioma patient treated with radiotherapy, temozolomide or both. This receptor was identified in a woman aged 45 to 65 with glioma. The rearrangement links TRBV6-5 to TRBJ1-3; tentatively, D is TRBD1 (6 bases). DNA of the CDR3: TGTGCCAGCAGTTACCGGGACACAAGAAACACCATATATTTT. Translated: CASSYRDTRNTIYF.